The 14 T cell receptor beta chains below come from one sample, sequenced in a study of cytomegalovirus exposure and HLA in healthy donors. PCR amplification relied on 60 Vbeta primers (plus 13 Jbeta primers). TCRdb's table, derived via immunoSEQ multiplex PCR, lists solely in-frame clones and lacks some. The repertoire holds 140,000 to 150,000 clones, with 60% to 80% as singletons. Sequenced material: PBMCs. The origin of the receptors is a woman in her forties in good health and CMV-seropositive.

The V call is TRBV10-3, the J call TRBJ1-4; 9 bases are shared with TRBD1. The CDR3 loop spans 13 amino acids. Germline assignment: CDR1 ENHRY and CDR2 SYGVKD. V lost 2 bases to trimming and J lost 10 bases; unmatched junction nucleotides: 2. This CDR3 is CAISEGTGSKLFF. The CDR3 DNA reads TGTGCCATCAGTGAGGGGACAGGGTCAAAACTGTTTTTT.

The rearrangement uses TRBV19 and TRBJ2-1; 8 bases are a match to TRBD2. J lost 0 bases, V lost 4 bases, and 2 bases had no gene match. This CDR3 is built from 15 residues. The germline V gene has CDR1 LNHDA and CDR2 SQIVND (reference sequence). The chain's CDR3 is CASSSGGLSYNEQFF. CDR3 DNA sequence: TGTGCCAGTAGTAGCGGGGGGCTCTCCTACAATGAGCAGTTCTTC.

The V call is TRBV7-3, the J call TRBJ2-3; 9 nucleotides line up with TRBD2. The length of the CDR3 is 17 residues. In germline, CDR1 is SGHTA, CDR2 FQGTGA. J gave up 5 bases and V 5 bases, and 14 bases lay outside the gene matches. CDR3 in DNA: TGTGCCAGCAGCCCCCAATATGATAGCGGGGGAAGAGATACGCAGTATTTT. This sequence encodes CASSPQYDSGGRDTQYF.

The CDR3 reads CASSSRGAYNSPLHF. The CDR3 nucleotides are TGTGCCAGCAGCAGCCGAGGAGCCTATAATTCACCCCTCCACTTT. The chain carries TRBV7-6 and TRBJ1-6, with no clear D. CDR1 and CDR2 from the germline V gene are SGHVS and FNYEAQ. The CDR3 is 15 residues long. Deletions cut 5 bases from V and 2 bases from J, with 10 bases between.

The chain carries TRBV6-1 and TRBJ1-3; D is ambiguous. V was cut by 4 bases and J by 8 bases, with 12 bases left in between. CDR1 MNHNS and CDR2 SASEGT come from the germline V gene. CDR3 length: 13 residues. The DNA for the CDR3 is TGTGCCAGCAGTGGTCGGCAAGGAGACACCATATATTTT. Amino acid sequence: CASSGRQGDTIYF.

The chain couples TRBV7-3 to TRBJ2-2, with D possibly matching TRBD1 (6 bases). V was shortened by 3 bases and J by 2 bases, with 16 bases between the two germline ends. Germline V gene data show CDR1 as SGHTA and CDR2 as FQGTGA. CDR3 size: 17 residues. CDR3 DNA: TGTGCCAGCAGCTTTGACCGGGACACCGTTAACACCGGGGAGCTGTTTTTT. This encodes CASSFDRDTVNTGELFF. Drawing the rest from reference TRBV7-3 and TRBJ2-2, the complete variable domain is GAGVSQTPSNKVTEKGKYVELRCDPISGHTALYWYRQSLGQGPEFLIYFQGTGAADDSGLPNDRFFAVRPEGSVSTLKIQRTERGDSAVYLCASSFDRDTVNTGELFFGEGSRLTVL.

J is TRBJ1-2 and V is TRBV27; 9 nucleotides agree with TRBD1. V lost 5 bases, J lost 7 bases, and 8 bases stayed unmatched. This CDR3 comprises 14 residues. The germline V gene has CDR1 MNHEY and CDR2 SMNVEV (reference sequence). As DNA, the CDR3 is TGTGCCAGCAGTCCTCCGGGACAGGGTTTTGGCTACACCTTC. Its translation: CASSPPGQGFGYTF.

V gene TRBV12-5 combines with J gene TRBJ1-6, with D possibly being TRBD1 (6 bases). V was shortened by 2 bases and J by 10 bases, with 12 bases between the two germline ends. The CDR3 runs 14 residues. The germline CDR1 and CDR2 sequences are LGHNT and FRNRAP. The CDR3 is CASGLSQGQSPLHF. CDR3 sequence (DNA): TGTGCTAGTGGTTTGTCACAGGGACAATCACCCCTCCACTTT.

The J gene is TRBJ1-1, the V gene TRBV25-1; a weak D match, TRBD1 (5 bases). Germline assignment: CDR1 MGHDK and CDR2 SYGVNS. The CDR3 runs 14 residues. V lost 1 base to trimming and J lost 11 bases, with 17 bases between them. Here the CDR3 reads CASSESAGTTRAFF. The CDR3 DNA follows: TGTGCCAGCAGTGAATCCGCAGGGACTACCCGGGCTTTCTTT. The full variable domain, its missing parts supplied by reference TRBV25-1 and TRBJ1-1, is EADIYQTPRYLVIGTGKKITLECSQTMGHDKMYWYQQDPGMELHLIHYSYGVNSTEKGDLSSESTVSRIRTEHFPLTLESARPSHTSQYLCASSESAGTTRAFFGQGTRLTVV.

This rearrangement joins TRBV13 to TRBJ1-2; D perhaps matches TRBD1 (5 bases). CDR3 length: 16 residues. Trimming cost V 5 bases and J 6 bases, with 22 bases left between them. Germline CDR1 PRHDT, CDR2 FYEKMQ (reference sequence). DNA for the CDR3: TGTGCCAGCAGCCAACGTTGGCAGGGTGGGATAAATGGCTACACCTTC. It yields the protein CASSQRWQGGINGYTF.

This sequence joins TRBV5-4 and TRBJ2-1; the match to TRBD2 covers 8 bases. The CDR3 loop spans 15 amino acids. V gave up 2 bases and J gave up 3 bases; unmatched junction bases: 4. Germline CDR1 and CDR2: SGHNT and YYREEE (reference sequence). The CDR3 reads CASSFAGGNYNEQFF. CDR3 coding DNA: TGTGCCAGCAGCTTCGCGGGGGGAAACTACAATGAGCAGTTCTTC.

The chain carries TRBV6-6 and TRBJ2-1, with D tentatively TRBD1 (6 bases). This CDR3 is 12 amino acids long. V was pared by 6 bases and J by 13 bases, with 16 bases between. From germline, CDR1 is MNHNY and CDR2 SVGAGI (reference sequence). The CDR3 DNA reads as TGTGCCAGCAGATCAACAGGGACCCCACAGTTCTTC. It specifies CASRSTGTPQFF.

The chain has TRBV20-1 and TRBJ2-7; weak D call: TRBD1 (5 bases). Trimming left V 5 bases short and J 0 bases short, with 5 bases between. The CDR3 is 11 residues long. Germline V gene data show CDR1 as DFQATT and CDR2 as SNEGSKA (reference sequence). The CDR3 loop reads CSAGASYEQYF. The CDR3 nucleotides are TGCAGTGCTGGGGCCTCCTACGAGCAGTACTTC.

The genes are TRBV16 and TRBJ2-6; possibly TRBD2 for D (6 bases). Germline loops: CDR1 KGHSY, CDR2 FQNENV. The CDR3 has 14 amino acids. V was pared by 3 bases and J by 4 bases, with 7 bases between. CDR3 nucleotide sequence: TGTGCCAGCAGCCAGGAGGGGGGGGCCAACGTCCTGACTTTC. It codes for CASSQEGGANVLTF.